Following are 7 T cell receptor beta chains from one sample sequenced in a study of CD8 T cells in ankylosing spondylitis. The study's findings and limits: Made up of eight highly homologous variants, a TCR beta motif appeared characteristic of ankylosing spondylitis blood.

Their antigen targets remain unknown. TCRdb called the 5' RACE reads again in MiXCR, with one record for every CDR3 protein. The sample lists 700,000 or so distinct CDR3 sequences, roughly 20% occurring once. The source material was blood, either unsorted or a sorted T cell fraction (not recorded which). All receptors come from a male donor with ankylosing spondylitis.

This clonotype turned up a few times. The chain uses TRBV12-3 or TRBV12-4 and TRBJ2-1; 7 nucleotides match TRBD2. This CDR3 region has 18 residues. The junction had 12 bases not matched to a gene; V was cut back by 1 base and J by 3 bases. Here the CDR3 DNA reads TGTGCCAGCAGTTTAGGATTTCCCCCAGCGGGGAGCTACAATGAGCAGTTCTTC. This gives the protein CASSLGFPPAGSYNEQFF.

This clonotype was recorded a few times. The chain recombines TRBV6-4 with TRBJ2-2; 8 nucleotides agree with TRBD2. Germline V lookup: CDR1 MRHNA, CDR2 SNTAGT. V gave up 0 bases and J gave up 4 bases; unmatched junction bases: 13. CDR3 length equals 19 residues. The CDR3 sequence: CASSDSITLAGSPTGELFF. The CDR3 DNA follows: TGTGCCAGCAGTGACTCGATCACGCTAGCGGGTTCCCCCACCGGGGAGCTGTTTTTT.

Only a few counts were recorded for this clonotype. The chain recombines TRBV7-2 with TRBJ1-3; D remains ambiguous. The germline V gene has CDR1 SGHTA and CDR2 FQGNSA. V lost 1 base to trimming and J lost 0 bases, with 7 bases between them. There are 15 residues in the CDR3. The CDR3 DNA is TGTGCCAGCAGCTTAGAGGCGTTCTCTGGAAACACCATATATTTT. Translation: CASSLEAFSGNTIYF.

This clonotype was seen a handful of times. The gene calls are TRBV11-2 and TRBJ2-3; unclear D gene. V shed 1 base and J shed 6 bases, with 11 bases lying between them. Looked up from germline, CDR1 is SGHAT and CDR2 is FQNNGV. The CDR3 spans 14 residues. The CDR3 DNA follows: TGTGCCAGCAGCTTAGGTTCCAGAGTGGATACGCAGTATTTT. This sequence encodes CASSLGSRVDTQYF.

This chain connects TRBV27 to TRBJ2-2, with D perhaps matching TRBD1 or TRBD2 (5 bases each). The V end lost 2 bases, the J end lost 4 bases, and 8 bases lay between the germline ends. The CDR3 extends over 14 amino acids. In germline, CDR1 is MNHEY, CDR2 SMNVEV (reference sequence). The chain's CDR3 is CASSLTRGTGELFF. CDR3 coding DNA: TGTGCCAGCAGTTTAACGAGGGGCACCGGGGAGCTGTTTTTT.

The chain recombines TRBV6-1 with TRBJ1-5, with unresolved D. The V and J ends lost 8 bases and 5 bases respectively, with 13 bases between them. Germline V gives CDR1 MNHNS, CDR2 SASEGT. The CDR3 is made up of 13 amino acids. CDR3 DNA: TGTGCCAGCTGGGTGGTCCAGGATCAGCCCCAGCATTTT. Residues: CASWVVQDQPQHF.

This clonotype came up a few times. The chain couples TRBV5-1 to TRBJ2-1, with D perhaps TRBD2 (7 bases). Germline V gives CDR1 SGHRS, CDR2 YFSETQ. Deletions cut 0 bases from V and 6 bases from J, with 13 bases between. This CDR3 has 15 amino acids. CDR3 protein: CASSLEGGRGNEQFF. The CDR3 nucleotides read TGCGCCAGCAGCTTGGAGGGGGGGCGGGGCAATGAGCAGTTCTTC.